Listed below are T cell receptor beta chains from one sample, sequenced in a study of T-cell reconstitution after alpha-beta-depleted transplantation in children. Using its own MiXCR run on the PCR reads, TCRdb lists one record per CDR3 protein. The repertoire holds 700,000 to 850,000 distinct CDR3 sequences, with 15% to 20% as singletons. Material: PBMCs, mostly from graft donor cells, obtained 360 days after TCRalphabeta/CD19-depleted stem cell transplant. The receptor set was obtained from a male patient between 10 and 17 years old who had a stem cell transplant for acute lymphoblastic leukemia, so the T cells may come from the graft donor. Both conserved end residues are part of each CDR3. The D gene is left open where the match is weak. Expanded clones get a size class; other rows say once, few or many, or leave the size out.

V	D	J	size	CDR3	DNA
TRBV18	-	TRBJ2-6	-	CASSPRVPRSAILSGANVLTF	TGTGCCAGCTCACCGCGGGTCCCGAGGTCCGCCATCCTCTCTGGGGCCAACGTCCTGACTTTC
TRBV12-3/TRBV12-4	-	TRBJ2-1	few	CASSFRDVPSNEQFF	TGTGCCAGCAGTTTTAGGGACGTCCCGAGCAATGAGCAGTTCTTC
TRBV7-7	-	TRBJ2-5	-	CASSSPPTETQYF	TGTGCCAGCAGCTCCCCCCCGACTGAGACCCAGTACTTC
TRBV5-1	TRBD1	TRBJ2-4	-	CASSPGQELKNIQYF	TGCGCCAGCAGCCCGGGACAGGAGCTGAAAAACATTCAGTACTTC
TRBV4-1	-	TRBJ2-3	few	CASSQEVGTDTQYF	TGCGCCAGCAGCCAAGAGGTGGGAACAGATACGCAGTATTTT
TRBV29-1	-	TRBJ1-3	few	CSVTGGDSGNTIYF	TGCAGCGTTACTGGGGGGGACTCTGGAAACACCATATATTTT
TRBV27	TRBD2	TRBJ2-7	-	CASRELAGYYEQYF	TGTGCCAGCAGAGAACTAGCGGGATACTACGAGCAGTACTTC
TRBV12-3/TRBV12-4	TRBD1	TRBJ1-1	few	CASRSDRGPLNTEAFF	TGTGCCAGCAGATCTGACAGGGGCCCCTTGAACACTGAAGCTTTCTTT
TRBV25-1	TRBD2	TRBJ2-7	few	CASSALAGDEQYF	TGTGCCAGCAGTGCACTAGCGGGAGACGAGCAGTACTTC
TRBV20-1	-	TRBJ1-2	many	CSASSAGYTF	TGCAGTGCTTCCTCGGCGGGCTACACCTTC
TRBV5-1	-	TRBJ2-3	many	CASSHRSLGAGADTQYF	TGCGCCAGCAGCCACCGTTCACTTGGCGCCGGGGCAGATACGCAGTATTTT
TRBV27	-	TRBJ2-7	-	CASSLLLGGGITYEQYF	TGTGCCAGCAGTTTACTCCTTGGCGGCGGAATTACCTACGAGCAGTACTTC
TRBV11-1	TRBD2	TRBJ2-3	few	CASSLSLWREATFTADTQYF	TGTGCCAGCAGCCTCAGTCTCTGGCGGGAGGCCACATTTACGGCAGATACGCAGTATTTT
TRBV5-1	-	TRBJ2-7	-	CASSLVPGYPPYEQYF	TGCGCCAGCAGCCTTGTCCCGGGCTACCCACCCTACGAGCAGTACTTC
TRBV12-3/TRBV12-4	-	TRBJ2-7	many	CASSFEYEQYF	TGTGCCAGCAGCTTCGAGTACGAGCAGTACTTC
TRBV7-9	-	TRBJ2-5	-	CASSLWGDQETQYF	TGTGCCAGCAGCCTATGGGGGGACCAAGAGACCCAGTACTTC
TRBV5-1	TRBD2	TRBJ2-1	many	CASSLAGTSWGNEQFF	TGCGCCAGCAGCTTGGCCGGGACTAGTTGGGGCAATGAGCAGTTCTTC
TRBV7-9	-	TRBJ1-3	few	CASSGPGNTIYF	TGTGCCAGCAGCGGTCCTGGAAACACCATATATTTT
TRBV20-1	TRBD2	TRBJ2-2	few	CSAPSGMNTGELFF	TGCAGTGCCCCTAGCGGGATGAACACCGGGGAGCTGTTTTTT
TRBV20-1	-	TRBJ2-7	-	CSAFSNRPSSYEQYF	TGCAGTGCTTTCTCAAACAGGCCAAGTTCCTACGAGCAGTACTTC
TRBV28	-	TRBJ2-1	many	CASSFDGSSYNEQFF	TGTGCCAGCAGTTTCGACGGGAGCTCCTACAATGAGCAGTTCTTC
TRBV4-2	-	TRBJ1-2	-	CASSQDLAREVFTF	TGTGCCAGCAGCCAAGATTTGGCCAGGGAAGTTTTCACCTTC
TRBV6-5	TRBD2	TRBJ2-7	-	CASSPIRLAGYEQYF	TGTGCCAGCAGTCCAATTCGACTAGCGGGGTACGAGCAGTACTTC
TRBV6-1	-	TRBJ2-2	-	CATNRKNTGELFF	TGTGCCACCAACAGGAAGAACACCGGGGAGCTGTTTTTT
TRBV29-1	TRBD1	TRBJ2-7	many	CSVATGGSYEQYF	TGCAGCGTTGCAACAGGGGGCTCCTACGAGCAGTACTTC
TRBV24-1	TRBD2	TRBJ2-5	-	CATSDRSPSGSQETQYF	TGTGCCACCAGTGACCGAAGCCCTAGCGGGAGTCAAGAGACCCAGTACTTC
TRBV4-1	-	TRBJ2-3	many	CASSLFGSLVTDTQYF	TGCGCCAGCAGCCTCTTCGGTTCCCTGGTCACAGATACGCAGTATTTT
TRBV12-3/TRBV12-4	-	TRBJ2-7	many	CASSHRDKGPYEQYF	TGTGCCAGCAGTCACCGGGACAAGGGGCCCTACGAGCAGTACTTC
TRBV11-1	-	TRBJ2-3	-	CASSPRLGAPPSTDTQYF	TGTGCCAGCAGCCCGCGATTGGGGGCCCCCCCGTCCACAGATACGCAGTATTTT
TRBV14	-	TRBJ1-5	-	CASTYNQPQHF	TGTGCCAGCACCTACAATCAGCCCCAGCATTTT
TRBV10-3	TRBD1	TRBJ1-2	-	CAISSLPFGTGGGNYGYTF	TGTGCCATCAGTTCCCTACCCTTTGGGACAGGGGGTGGGAACTATGGCTACACCTTC
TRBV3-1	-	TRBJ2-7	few	CASSHLGSLIYEQYF	TGTGCCAGCAGCCACTTGGGCAGTCTCATCTACGAGCAGTACTTC
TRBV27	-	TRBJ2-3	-	CASSLGGWGPDTQYF	TGTGCCAGCAGTTTAGGGGGCTGGGGGCCAGATACGCAGTATTTT
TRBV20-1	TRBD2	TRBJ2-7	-	CSASRRGLAGSYEQYF	TGCAGTGCTAGCCGTCGAGGACTAGCGGGCTCCTACGAGCAGTACTTC
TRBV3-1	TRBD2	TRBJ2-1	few	CACSPRLTSGRRGNEQFF	TGTGCCTGCAGCCCCCGCCTTACTAGCGGGAGGCGCGGGAATGAGCAGTTCTTC